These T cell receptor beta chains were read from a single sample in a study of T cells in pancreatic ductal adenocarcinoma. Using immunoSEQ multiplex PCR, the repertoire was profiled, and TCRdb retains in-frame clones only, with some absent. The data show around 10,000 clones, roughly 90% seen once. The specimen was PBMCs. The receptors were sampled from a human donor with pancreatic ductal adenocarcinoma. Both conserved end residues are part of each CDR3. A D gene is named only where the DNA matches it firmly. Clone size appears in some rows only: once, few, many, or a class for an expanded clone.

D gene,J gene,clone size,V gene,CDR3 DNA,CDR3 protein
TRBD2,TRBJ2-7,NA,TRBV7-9,TGTGCCAGCAGCCCGGGACTAGATAATAAACACGAGCAGTACTTC,CASSPGLDNKHEQYF
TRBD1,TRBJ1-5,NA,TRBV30,TGTGCCTGGAGCGCAGGACAGGGGGACTTTTCGGTTCGACGTCAGCCCCAGCATTTT,CAWSAGQGDFSVRRQPQHF
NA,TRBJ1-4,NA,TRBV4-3,TGCGCCAGCAGCCAAGATAAAGTCGGAACAGGGTGGGAAGAAAAACTGTTTTTT,CASSQDKVGTGWEEKLFF
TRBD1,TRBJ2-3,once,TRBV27,TGTGCCAGCAGTTTACTTACGGGGACAGGGTCGAGCACAGATACGCAGTATTTT,CASSLLTGTGSSTDTQYF
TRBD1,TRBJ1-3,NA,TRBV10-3,TGTGCCACCGGACAGGTGGTCTCTGGAAACACCATATATTTT,CATGQVVSGNTIYF
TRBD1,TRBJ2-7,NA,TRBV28,TGTGCCAGCGATTCACAGGGGGCATCCTACGAGCAGTACTTC,CASDSQGASYEQYF
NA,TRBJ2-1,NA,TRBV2,TGTGCCAGCAGTGAATCTCGGCTAGTTGGAAAGGAGTTCTTC,CASSESRLVGKEFF
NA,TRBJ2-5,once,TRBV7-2,TGTGCCAGCAGCTTAGGCTCGAGTCGCTTAGTGGAGACCCAGTACTTC,CASSLGSSRLVETQYF
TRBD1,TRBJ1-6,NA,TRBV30,TGTGCCTGGAGTGCCTCCTGGGACAGGGGAGATTCACCCCTCCACTTT,CAWSASWDRGDSPLHF
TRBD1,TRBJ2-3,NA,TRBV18,TGTGCCAGCTCACCATACACAGGGGCGCAGCAGTATTTT,CASSPYTGAQQYF
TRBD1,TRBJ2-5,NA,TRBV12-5,TGTGCTAGTGGTCGGACAGGGGAGGGGACCCAGTACTTC,CASGRTGEGTQYF
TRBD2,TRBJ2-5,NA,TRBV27,TGTGCCAGCAGTTTATACGGGCGGGGGGGCCAAGAGACCCAGTACTTC,CASSLYGRGGQETQYF
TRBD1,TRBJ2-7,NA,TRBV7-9,TGTGCCAGCAGCTTAGTAGTGTCTTGGACAGGCGCCTACGAGCAGTACTTC,CASSLVVSWTGAYEQYF
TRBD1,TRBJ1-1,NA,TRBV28,TGTGCCAGCAGTTTATCACAGGGGGTGACTTTCTTT,CASSLSQGVTFF
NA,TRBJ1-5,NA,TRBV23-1,TGCGCCAGCAGTCAATCGTCCAGGGTAGCCCCACAGGGTCAGCCCCAGCATTTT,CASSQSSRVAPQGQPQHF
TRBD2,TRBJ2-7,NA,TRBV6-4,TGTGCCAGCAGCCGACCGGGACTAGCGGGGGGGCACGAGCAGTACTTC,CASSRPGLAGGHEQYF
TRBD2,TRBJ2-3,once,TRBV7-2,TGTGCCAGCAGCTTAAGGGTGTTAGCGGGGTCTAGCACAGATACGCAGTATTTT,CASSLRVLAGSSTDTQYF
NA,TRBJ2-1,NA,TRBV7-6,TGTGCCAGCAGCCCGCCCGGTCGGGACTTACACAATGAGCAGTTCTTC,CASSPPGRDLHNEQFF
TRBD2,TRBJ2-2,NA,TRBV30,TGTGCCTGGAGTGTACCCAAGACTAGCCTGAACACCGGGGAGCTGTTTTTT,CAWSVPKTSLNTGELFF
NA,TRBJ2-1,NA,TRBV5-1,TGCGCCAGCAGCTTGGATAGTTACAATGAGCAGTTCTTC,CASSLDSYNEQFF
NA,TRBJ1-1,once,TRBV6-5,TGTGCCAGCAGTTTGGGGGCTATCGCTGAAGCTTTCTTT,CASSLGAIAEAFF
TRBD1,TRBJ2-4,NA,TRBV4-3,TGCGCCAGCAGCCAAGATTTAGAGGGGGCGAGAAACATTCAGTACTTC,CASSQDLEGARNIQYF
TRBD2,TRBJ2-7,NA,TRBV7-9,TGTGCCAGCAGCTTAATAAGAAGAACCGGGACTAGCGGGAGCTACGAGCAGTACTTC,CASSLIRRTGTSGSYEQYF
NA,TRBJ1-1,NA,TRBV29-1,TGCAGCGTTGAGCAGGGGCCGACTGAAGCTTTCTTT,CSVEQGPTEAFF
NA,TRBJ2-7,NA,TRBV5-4,TGTGCCAGCAGCTTTTCTAGCGAAAGCTCCTACGAGCAGTACTTC,CASSFSSESSYEQYF
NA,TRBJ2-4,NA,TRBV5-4,TGTGCCAGCAGCTCCTCTATAGCCAAAAACATTCAGTACTTC,CASSSSIAKNIQYF
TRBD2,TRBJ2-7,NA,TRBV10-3,TGTGCCATCAGTGAGTCGACTAGCCCAACCTACGAGCAGTACTTC,CAISESTSPTYEQYF
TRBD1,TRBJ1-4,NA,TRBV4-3,TGCGCCAGCAGCCAAGAGTTCCGGACAGGGTACGAAAAACTGTTTTTT,CASSQEFRTGYEKLFF
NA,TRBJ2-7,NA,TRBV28,TGTGCCAGCAGTTCCCCTATACTAGAGTTCTACGAGCAGTACTTC,CASSSPILEFYEQYF
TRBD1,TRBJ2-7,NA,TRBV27,TGTGCCAGCAGTTTTTCTAACAGGGGCGACGAGCAGTACTTC,CASSFSNRGDEQYF
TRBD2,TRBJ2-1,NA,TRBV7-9,TGTGCCAGCAGCTTAGCGATAGTAGCGGGAGTGGATGAGCAGTTCTTC,CASSLAIVAGVDEQFF
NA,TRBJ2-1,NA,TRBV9,TGTGCCAGCAGCGCGGGGAGCGAGATATTATACAATGAGCAGTTCTTC,CASSAGSEILYNEQFF
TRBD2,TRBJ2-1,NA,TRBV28,TGTGCCAGCAGCCGTAGCGGGTTCTCCTACAATGAGCAGTTCTTC,CASSRSGFSYNEQFF
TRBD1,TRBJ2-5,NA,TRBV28,TGTGCCAGCAGTCACCTACAGGGGGCGGTTGAGACCCAGTACTTC,CASSHLQGAVETQYF
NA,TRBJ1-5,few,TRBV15,TGTGCCACCAGCAGAACTGCAGGTTATAGCAATCAGCCCCAGCATTTT,CATSRTAGYSNQPQHF